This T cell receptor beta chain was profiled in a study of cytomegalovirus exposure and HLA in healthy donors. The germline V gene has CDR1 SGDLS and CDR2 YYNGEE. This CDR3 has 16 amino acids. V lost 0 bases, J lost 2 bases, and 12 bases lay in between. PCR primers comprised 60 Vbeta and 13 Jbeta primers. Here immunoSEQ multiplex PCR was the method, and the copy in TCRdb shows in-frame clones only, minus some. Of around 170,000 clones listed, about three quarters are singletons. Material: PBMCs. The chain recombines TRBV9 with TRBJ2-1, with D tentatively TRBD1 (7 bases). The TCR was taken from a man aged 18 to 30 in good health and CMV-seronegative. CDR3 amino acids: CASSVAAGGTYNEQFF. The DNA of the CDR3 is TGTGCCAGCAGCGTAGCTGCAGGGGGGACCTACAATGAGCAGTTCTTC.